These 9 T cell receptor beta chains originate from one sample sequenced in a study of blood T cell repertoires in COVID-19. TCRdb's copy holds only in-frame clones and misses some; the assay was immunoSEQ multiplex PCR. This repertoire shows under 300,000 clones, about four fifths found once; its top ten account for around 3.4%. Specimen: peripheral blood. The receptor source for this set is a woman aged 18-29 years with acute or convalescent COVID-19.

CDR3 residues: CASSADSVQPQHF. The CDR3 DNA reads TGTGCCAGCAGCGCAGACAGTGTTCAGCCCCAGCATTTT. The chain employs TRBV12-3 or TRBV12-4 and TRBJ1-5; TRBD1 might be the D (5 bases). V was clipped by 6 bases and J by 6 bases, with 12 bases between them. There are 13 residues in the CDR3.

The chain is built from TRBV4-1 and TRBJ1-1, with D unresolved. The germline V and J ends were trimmed by 11 bases and 0 bases, with 13 bases remaining between them. CDR3 size: 13 residues. CDR1 is MGHRA and CDR2 is YSYEKL in the germline V gene. The CDR3 DNA is TGCGCCGTGAGGGAGCTCATGAACACTGAAGCTTTCTTT. Amino acid sequence: CAVRELMNTEAFF.

This clone appeared a single time. The chain uses TRBV24-1 and TRBJ2-1; D unresolved. The germline CDR1 and CDR2 sequences are KGHDR and SFDVKD. The V gene lost 4 bases and the J gene lost 8 bases, with 8 bases spanning the gap. The length of the CDR3 is 12 residues. CDR3 sequence reads: CATSDPRYEQFF. Written as DNA, the CDR3 is TGTGCCACCAGTGACCCGAGGTATGAGCAGTTCTTC.

The sample holds one count of this clone. The gene calls are TRBV7-8 and TRBJ1-4; possibly TRBD1 for D (5 bases). The CDR3 length is 16 residues. Germline CDR1 and CDR2: SGHVS and FQNEAQ. V dropped 2 bases and J dropped 6 bases, with 16 bases sitting between them. The CDR3 coding sequence is TGTGCCAGCAGCTTAATTCTGACAGTTAATTATGAAAAACTGTTTTTT. It yields the protein CASSLILTVNYEKLFF. The full variable domain, completed using reference TRBV7-8 and TRBJ1-4, is GAGVSQSPRYKVAKRGQDVALRCDPISGHVSLFWYQQALGQGPEFLTYFQNEAQLDKSGLPSDRFFAERPEGSVSTLKIQRTQQEDSAVYLCASSLILTVNYEKLFFGSGTQLSVL.

This chain links TRBV2 with TRBJ2-1; no definite D call. Trimming took 5 bases from V and 2 from J, leaving 7 bases between them. Germline CDR1 SNHLY, CDR2 FYNNEI. This CDR3 region has 13 residues. The CDR3, as DNA: TGTGCCAGCAGTCCTGAGACCTACAATGAGCAGTTCTTC. This gives the protein CASSPETYNEQFF.

This chain uses TRBV5-6 with TRBJ2-1, with TRBD2 identical over 7 bases. Germline V gene lookup returns CDR1 SGHDT and CDR2 YYEEEE. The V and J ends lost 0 bases and 10 bases, in that order; junction bases with no gene match: 10. The CDR3 consists of 15 residues. CDR3 amino acids: CASSLEETSWGEQFF. As DNA, the CDR3 is TGTGCCAGCAGCTTGGAAGAGACTAGCTGGGGCGAGCAGTTCTTC.

The V and J genes are TRBV7-2 and TRBJ2-1, with unresolved D. Trimming took 1 base from V and 2 from J, leaving 6 bases between them. Germline V gene sequence: CDR1 SGHTA, CDR2 FQGNSA. The CDR3 runs to 14 residues. CDR3: CASSLVLAYNEQFF. The CDR3 DNA is TGTGCCAGCAGCTTAGTCCTAGCCTACAATGAGCAGTTCTTC.

The CDR3 loop reads CASSGWGTGEQFF. The CDR3 coding sequence is TGTGCCAGCTCGGGATGGGGGACTGGCGAGCAGTTCTTC. V gene TRBV27 combines with J gene TRBJ2-1; a weak D match, TRBD2 (6 bases). CDR3 length equals 13 residues. Germline V gene lookup returns CDR1 MNHEY and CDR2 SMNVEV (reference sequence). Trimming removed 8 bases from V and 10 bases from J, with 18 bases in between.

The J gene is TRBJ1-5, the V gene TRBV6-5; weak D call: TRBD1 (5 bases). Germline V gives CDR1 MNHEY, CDR2 SVGAGI. V was trimmed by 6 bases and J by 7 bases, leaving 16 bases between them. CDR3 length: 14 residues. The CDR3, as DNA: TGTGCCAGCAGCGACGACCCTCGGGGGCAGCCCCAGCATTTT. Amino acid sequence: CASSDDPRGQPQHF.